The 23 T cell receptor beta chains in this list originate from one sample, sequenced in a study of tumor and adjacent non-tumor tissue in lung cancer. The template was RNA from unsorted bulk tissue. TCRbeta libraries were built with three rounds of nested PCR, modified from ARM-PCR. TCRdb re-derived calls from the multiplex PCR reads in MiXCR, one entry per CDR3 protein. The repertoire holds 89,000 or so distinct CDR3 sequences, 61% seen once, with around 16% in the top ten. Sequencing input: lung tumor tissue. These TCRs come from a man between 70 and 80 years old with non-small cell lung cancer.

As for this clonotype: One junction end does not reproduce the germline sequence, and a read error may be involved. This chain connects TRBV6-5 to TRBJ1-6, with D possibly being TRBD1 (6 bases). This CDR3 contains 14 residues. Germline V gene lookup returns CDR1 MNHEY and CDR2 SVGAGI. The CDR3 bases are TGTGCCACTTCCTTGACAGGAGGAATTTCACCCCTCCAATTT. Protein product: CATSLTGGISPLQF.

In regard to this clonotype: It may be a read error: a sequence one base away is much more abundant. The V and J genes are TRBV7-8 and TRBJ2-4, with 10 nucleotides matching TRBD1. Germline V gene data show CDR1 as SGHVS and CDR2 as FQNEAQ. The CDR3 is 15 amino acids. The CDR3 sequence: CASGLAAGQGNIQYF. The CDR3 DNA reads TGTGCCAGCGGCTTAGCCGCGGGACAGGGGAACATTCAGTACTTC.

The count of this clonotype is one. The chain links TRBV29-1 to TRBJ1-3, with unresolved D. Looked up from germline, CDR1 is SQVTM and CDR2 is ANQGSEA. Trimming took 5 bases from V and 0 from J, leaving 14 bases between them. CDR3 size: 15 residues. CDR3 bases: TGCAGCGTTAGGGCAGTCGCGGGCTCTGGAAACACCATATATTTT. It yields the protein CSVRAVAGSGNTIYF.

On this clonotype itself: At one of its ends the junction is not consistent with the germline gene, which may arise from a read error. The chain has TRBV4-2 and TRBJ2-7; TRBD2 might be the D (6 bases). The CDR3 has 16 residues. Looked up from germline, CDR1 is LGHNA and CDR2 is YNFKEQ. CDR3 bases: TGTTCCAGCAGCCAAGATCGGGTCGGGAGTCGGTACGAGCAGCACTTT. Translating it yields CSSSQDRVGSRYEQHF.

Note on this clonotype: A much more abundant neighbour one base away suggests this may be a read error. It is likely a read error, because the conserved phenylalanine at the end of the CDR3 is missing. V and J are TRBV29-1 and TRBJ2-3, with TRBD2 matching 8 bases. The CDR3 is 10 residues long. The germline CDR1 and CDR2 sequences are SQVTM and ANQGSEA. V lost 8 bases, J lost 6 bases, and 1 base stayed unmatched. The CDR3 coding sequence is TGCAGCTCGGGGGGGGATACGCAGTATCTT. It is translated as CSSGGDTQYL.

In the case of this clonotype: One junction end does not reproduce the germline sequence, and a read error may be involved. The J gene is TRBJ1-3, the V gene TRBV6-5; D not resolved. The germline CDR1 and CDR2 sequences are MNHEY and SVGAGI. The CDR3 sequence is 16 residues long. CDR3 residues: CAGSFSAGPSGNTIYF. CDR3 bases: TGTGCCGGCAGTTTCTCGGCGGGTCCTTCTGGAAACACCATATATTTT.

In regard to this clonotype: This clone may be a read error of a much larger clone one base away. The chain couples TRBV5-1 to TRBJ2-7, with a tentative D call TRBD1 (6 bases). CDR3 length: 16 amino acids. Germline V gene data show CDR1 as SGHRS and CDR2 as YFSETQ. CDR3 in amino acids: CAGSLGHRDTTYEQYF. The DNA of the CDR3 is TGCGCCGGCAGCTTGGGCCACCGGGACACGACCTACGAGCAGTACTTC. The full variable domain, completed using reference TRBV5-1 and TRBJ2-7, is KAGVTQTPRYLIKTRGQQVTLSCSPISGHRSVSWYQQTPGQGLQFLFEYFSETQRNKGNFPGRFSGRQFSNSRSEMNVSTLELGDSALYLCAGSLGHRDTTYEQYFGPGTRLTVT.

This clonotype was counted many times. For the CDR3, the DNA is TGTGCCAGCAGTTGGACAGGGGATAATGGCTACACCTTC. Translating gives CASSWTGDNGYTF. The V call is TRBV12-3 or TRBV12-4, the J call TRBJ1-2, with 9 positions matching TRBD1. V lost 4 bases, J lost 6 bases, and 3 bases stayed unmatched. The CDR3 is 13 amino acids.

Worth noting for this clonotype: The germline gene is not matched at one end of the junction; a read error may be the cause. The chain carries TRBV29-1 and TRBJ1-5, with D unclear. Germline loops: CDR1 SQVTM, CDR2 ANQGSEA. This CDR3 contains 13 residues. The DNA of the CDR3 is TGCAGCGATGATTTCGGACCTAATCAGCCCCAGCACTTT. This codes for CSDDFGPNQPQHF.

Remarks on this clonotype: As the CDR3 is not closed by the conserved phenylalanine or tryptophan, this likely results from a read error. Because the CDR3's place on the DNA is in doubt, the DNA is left out and the CDR3 is given as listed by TCRdb. The chain links TRBV11-2 to TRBJ2-1; the table's D call TRBD2 went unverified against the DNA. The CDR3 has 10 amino acids, counting both end residues. Germline V lookup: CDR1 SGHAT, CDR2 FQNNGV. CDR3 region: CACSSFSLFL.

Worth noting for this clonotype: The junction departs from the called germline gene at one end, perhaps through a read error. CDR3 loop: CTSSLGRGNSPIHF. In DNA, the CDR3 is TGCACCAGCAGCTTGGGCAGGGGAAATTCACCCATCCACTTT. The J gene is TRBJ1-6, the V gene TRBV5-1; D is possibly TRBD1 (6 bases). The CDR3 has 14 residues. Germline V gene data show CDR1 as SGHRS and CDR2 as YFSETQ.

The chain has TRBV11-2 and TRBJ2-3; tentative D call: TRBD1 (6 bases). The CDR3 has 16 residues. V was shortened by 9 bases and J by 0 bases, with 19 bases between the two germline ends. In germline, CDR1 is SGHAT, CDR2 FQNNGV. The CDR3 loop reads CASRLDRRTSTDTQYF. The CDR3 bases are TGTGCCAGTAGATTAGACAGGAGGACTAGCACAGATACGCAGTATTTT.

This clonotype was seen a single time. This sequence joins TRBV10-3 and TRBJ2-2; 9 bases agree with TRBD2. After removal of 2 bases from V and 9 bases from J, the junction contained 7 bases not matched to a gene. The germline gives CDR1 ENHRY, CDR2 SYGVKD. The CDR3 is 15 amino acids. The CDR3 DNA reads as TGTGCCATCAGTGAGGCGAATAGCGGGAGCAGGGAGCTGTTTTTT. Amino acids: CAISEANSGSRELFF.

V gene TRBV2 combines with J gene TRBJ1-2, with a tentative D call TRBD1 (5 bases). The CDR3 runs to 15 residues. V was trimmed by 7 bases and J by 3 bases, leaving 18 bases between them. CDR1 and CDR2 (germline): SNHLY, FYNNEI. The CDR3 reads CASTKPIGGDYGYTF. CDR3 bases: TGTGCCAGCACGAAACCTATCGGGGGAGACTATGGCTACACCTTC.

A remark on this clonotype: This may stem from a read error, because a much larger clone lies one nucleotide away. The chain uses TRBV28 and TRBJ2-3; D is ambiguous. The V gene's germline CDR1 is MDHEN and CDR2 SYDVKM. The CDR3 is 12 amino acids. CDR3 protein: CVSSASTDTQYF. For the CDR3, the DNA is TGTGTCAGCTCTGCTAGCACAGATACGCAGTATTTT.

Concerning this clonotype itself: This may stem from a read error, because a much larger clone lies one nucleotide away. CDR3 residues: CASCQWVNTEAFF. The DNA for the CDR3 is TGTGCCAGCTGCCAATGGGTGAACACTGAAGCTTTCTTT. This chain uses TRBV14 with TRBJ1-1; no clear D. Looked up from germline, CDR1 is SGHDN and CDR2 is FVKESK. CDR3 size: 13 residues.

This clonotype was seen just once. The chain is built from TRBV11-2 and TRBJ2-2; 7 positions match TRBD1. This CDR3 comprises 14 residues. Looked up from germline, CDR1 is SGHAT and CDR2 is FQNNGV. V lost 10 bases to trimming and J lost 9 bases; unmatched junction nucleotides: 14. As DNA, the CDR3 is TGTGCCAACTATACAGGGGTTAGATTCAGGGAGCTGTTTTTT. Translation: CANYTGVRFRELFF.

This clonotype was seen repeatedly, ten times or more. This chain connects TRBV6-1 to TRBJ2-7; tentative D call: TRBD2 (5 bases). V lost 8 bases to trimming and J lost 7 bases, with 18 bases between them. This CDR3 is 13 amino acids long. Germline CDR1 is MNHNS and CDR2 is SASEGT. In nucleotides, the CDR3 is TGTGCCAGCGGACTTTCGAGGAGCAATGAGCAGTACTTC. Residues: CASGLSRSNEQYF.

This clonotype is large. The rearrangement uses TRBV11-2 and TRBJ2-7; D not resolved. CDR3 length: 14 amino acids. Germline CDR1 reads SGHAT; CDR2 reads FQNNGV. V lost 0 bases and J 4 bases, leaving 10 bases between the germline ends. The DNA of the CDR3 is TGTGCCAGCAGCTTAGATTTGATGGGGTACGAGCAGTACTTC. Protein: CASSLDLMGYEQYF.

With respect to this clonotype: A read error may account for a junction end that differs from germline. The chain combines TRBV7-8 with TRBJ2-7; D uncertain. CDR3 length equals 14 residues. Germline V gene data show CDR1 as SGHVS and CDR2 as FQNEAQ. CDR3 loop: CASSLLGRSYEQYF. The CDR3 region has the DNA TGTGCCAGCAGCTTATTGGGTAGATCCTACGAGCAATACTTC. The entire variable domain, with the rest obtained from reference TRBV7-8 and TRBJ2-7, is as follows: GAGVSQSPRYKVAKRGQDVALRCDPISGHVSLFWYQQALGQGPEFLTYFQNEAQLDKSGLPSDRFFAERPEGSVSTLKIQRTQQEDSAVYLCASSLLGRSYEQYFGPGTRLTVT.

As regards this clonotype: This may come from a read error, since a much larger clone is one base off. This rearrangement joins TRBV7-9 to TRBJ2-7; D call uncertain. Germline CDR1 reads SEHNR; CDR2 reads FQNEAQ (reference sequence). This CDR3 has 11 residues. CDR3 nucleotides: TGTGCCTGCAGTCCCCTCTACGAGCAGTACTTC. Its translation: CACSPLYEQYF.

This clonotype has just a few counts. The chain carries TRBV12-3 or TRBV12-4 and TRBJ2-2, with D unclear. CDR3 length equals 17 residues. V gave up 0 bases and J gave up 6 bases, with 17 bases separating them. Here the CDR3 DNA reads TGTGCCAGCAGTTTAGCAACGGGTCCTTTTCGGCCCGGGGAGCTGTTTTTT. Protein product: CASSLATGPFRPGELFF.

On this clonotype itself: One end of the junction does not line up with germline, which may come from a read error. V and J are TRBV4-1 and TRBJ2-3; tentatively, D is TRBD2 (6 bases). Germline-derived CDR1 and CDR2 are MGHRA and YSYEKL. The CDR3 covers 14 residues. CDR3 protein: CTSSQGLTGDMQYF. CDR3 DNA: TGCACTAGCAGCCAAGGCCTAACGGGAGATATGCAGTATTTT.